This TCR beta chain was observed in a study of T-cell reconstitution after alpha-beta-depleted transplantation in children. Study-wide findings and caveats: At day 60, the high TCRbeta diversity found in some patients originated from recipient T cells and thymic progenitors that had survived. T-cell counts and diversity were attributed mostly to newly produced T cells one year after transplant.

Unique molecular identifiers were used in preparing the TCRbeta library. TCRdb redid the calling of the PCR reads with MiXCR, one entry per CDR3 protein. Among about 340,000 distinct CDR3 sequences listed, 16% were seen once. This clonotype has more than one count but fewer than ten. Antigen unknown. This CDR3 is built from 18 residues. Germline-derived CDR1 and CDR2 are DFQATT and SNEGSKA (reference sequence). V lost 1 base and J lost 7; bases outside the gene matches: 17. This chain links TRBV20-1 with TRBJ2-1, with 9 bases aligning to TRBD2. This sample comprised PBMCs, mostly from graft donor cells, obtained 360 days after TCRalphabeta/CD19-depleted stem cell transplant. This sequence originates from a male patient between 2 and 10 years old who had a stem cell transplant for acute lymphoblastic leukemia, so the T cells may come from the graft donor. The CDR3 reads CSARGYGSGGLQGNEQFF. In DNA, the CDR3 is TGCAGTGCTAGAGGGTATGGTAGCGGGGGACTCCAAGGGAATGAGCAGTTCTTC.